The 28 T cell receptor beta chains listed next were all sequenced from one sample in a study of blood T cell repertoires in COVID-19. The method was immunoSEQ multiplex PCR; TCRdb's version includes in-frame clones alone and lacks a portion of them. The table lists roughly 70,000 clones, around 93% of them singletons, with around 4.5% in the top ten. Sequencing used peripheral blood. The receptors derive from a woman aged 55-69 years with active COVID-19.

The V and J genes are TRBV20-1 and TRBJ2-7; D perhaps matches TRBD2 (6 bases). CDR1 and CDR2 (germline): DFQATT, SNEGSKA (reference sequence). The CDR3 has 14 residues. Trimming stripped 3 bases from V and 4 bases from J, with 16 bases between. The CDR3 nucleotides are TGCAGTGCTAGTCCCGGGACTCTCTCTTACGAGCAGTACTTC. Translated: CSASPGTLSYEQYF.

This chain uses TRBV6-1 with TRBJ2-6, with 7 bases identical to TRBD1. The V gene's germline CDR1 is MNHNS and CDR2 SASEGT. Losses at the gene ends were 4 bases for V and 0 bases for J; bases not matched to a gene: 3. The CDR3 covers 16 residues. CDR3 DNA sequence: TGTGCCAGCAGTGTTCGACAGGGCTCTGGGGCCAACGTCCTGACTTTC. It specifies CASSVRQGSGANVLTF.

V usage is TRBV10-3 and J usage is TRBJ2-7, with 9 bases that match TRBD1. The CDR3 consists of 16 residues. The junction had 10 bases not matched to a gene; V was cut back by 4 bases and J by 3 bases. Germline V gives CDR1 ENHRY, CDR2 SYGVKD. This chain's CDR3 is CAISVAQDRGSYEQYF. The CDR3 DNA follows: TGTGCCATCAGTGTAGCCCAGGACAGGGGAAGCTACGAGCAGTACTTC.

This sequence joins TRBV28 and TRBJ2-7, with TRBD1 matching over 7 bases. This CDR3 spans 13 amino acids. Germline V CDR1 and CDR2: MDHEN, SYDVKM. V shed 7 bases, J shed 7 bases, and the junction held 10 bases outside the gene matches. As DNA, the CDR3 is TGTGCCAGCATGGAGAGGGGGCAGGGGGAGCAGTACTTC. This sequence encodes CASMERGQGEQYF. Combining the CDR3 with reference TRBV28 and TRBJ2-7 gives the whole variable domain DVKVTQSSRYLVKRTGEKVFLECVQDMDHENMFWYRQDPGLGLRLIYFSYDVKMKEKGDIPEGYSVSREKKERFSLILESASTNQTSMYLCASMERGQGEQYFGPGTRLTVT.

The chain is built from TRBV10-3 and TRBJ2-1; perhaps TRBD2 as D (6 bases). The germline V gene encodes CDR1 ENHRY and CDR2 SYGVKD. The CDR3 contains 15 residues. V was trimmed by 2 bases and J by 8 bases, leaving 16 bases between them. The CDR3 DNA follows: TGTGCCATCAGTGAGGCCGACGGGACTTTCGATGAGCAGTTCTTC. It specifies CAISEADGTFDEQFF.

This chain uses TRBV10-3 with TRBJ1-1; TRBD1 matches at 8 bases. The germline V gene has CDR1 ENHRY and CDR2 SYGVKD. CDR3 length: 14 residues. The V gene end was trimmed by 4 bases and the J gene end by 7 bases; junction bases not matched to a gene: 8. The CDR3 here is CAISGQGASDEAFF. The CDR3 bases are TGTGCCATCAGTGGTCAGGGGGCGTCGGATGAAGCTTTCTTT.

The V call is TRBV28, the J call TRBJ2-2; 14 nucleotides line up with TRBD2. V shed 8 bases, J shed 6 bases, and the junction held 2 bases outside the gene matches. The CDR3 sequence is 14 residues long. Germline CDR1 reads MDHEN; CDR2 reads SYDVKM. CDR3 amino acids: CASLGLAGAGELFF. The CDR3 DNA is TGTGCCAGCTTGGGACTAGCGGGAGCCGGGGAGCTGTTTTTT.

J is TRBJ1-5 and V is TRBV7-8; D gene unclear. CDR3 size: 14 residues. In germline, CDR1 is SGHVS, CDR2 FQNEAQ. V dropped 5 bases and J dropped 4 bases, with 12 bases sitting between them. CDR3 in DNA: TGTGCCAGCAGCCCCCCTCTAATTAATCAGCCCCAGCATTTT. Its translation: CASSPPLINQPQHF.

As DNA, the CDR3 is TGTGCCAGCAGCCAAGACGGAGGGGTTAATGAAAAACTGTTTTTT. It translates to CASSQDGGVNEKLFF. The rearrangement links TRBV14 to TRBJ1-4; a possible D gene is TRBD1 (5 bases). The germline gives CDR1 SGHDN, CDR2 FVKESK. This CDR3 is 15 amino acids long. V was shortened by 0 bases and J by 4 bases, with 9 bases between the two germline ends.

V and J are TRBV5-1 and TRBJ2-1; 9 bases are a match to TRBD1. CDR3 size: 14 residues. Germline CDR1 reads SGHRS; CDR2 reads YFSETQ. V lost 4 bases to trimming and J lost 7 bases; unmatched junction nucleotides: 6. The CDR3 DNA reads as TGCGCCAGCAGCCCCGGGACAGGGAGAAATGAGCAGTTCTTC. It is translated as CASSPGTGRNEQFF.

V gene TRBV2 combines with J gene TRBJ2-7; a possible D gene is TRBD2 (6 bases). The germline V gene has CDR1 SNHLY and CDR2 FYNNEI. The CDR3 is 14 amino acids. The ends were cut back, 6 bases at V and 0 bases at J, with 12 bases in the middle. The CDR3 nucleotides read TGTGCCAGCAGGGACTACCTAAACTCCTACGAGCAGTACTTC. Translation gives CASRDYLNSYEQYF. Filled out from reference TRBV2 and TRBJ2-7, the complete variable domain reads EPEVTQTPSHQVTQMGQEVILRCVPISNHLYFYWYRQILGQKVEFLVSFYNNEISEKSEIFDDQFSVERPDGSNFTLKIRSTKLEDSAMYFCASRDYLNSYEQYFGPGTRLTVT.

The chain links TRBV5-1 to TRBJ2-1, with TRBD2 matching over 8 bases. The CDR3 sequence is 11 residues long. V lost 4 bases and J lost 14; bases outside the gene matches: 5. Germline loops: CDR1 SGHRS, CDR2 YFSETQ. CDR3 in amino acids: CASSPGLVEFF. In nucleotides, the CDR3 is TGCGCCAGCAGCCCGGGACTAGTGGAGTTCTTC. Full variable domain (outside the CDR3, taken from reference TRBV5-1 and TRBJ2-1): KAGVTQTPRYLIKTRGQQVTLSCSPISGHRSVSWYQQTPGQGLQFLFEYFSETQRNKGNFPGRFSGRQFSNSRSEMNVSTLELGDSALYLCASSPGLVEFFGPGTRLTVL.

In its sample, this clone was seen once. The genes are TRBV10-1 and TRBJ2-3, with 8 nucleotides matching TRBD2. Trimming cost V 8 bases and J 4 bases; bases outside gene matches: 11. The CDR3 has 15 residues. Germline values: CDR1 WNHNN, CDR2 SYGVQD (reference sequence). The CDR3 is CASGASGSSPDTQYF. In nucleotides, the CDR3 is TGCGCCAGCGGGGCCAGCGGGAGTTCCCCAGATACGCAGTATTTT.

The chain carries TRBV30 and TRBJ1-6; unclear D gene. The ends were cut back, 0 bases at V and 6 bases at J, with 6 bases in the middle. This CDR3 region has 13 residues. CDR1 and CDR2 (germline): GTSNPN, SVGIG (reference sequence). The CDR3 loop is CAWSVSTNSPLHF. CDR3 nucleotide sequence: TGTGCCTGGAGTGTCAGTACTAATTCACCCCTCCACTTT. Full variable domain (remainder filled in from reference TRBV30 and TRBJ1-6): SQTIHQWPATLVQPVGSPLSLECTVEGTSNPNLYWYRQAAGRGLQLLFYSVGIGQISSEVPQNLSASRPQDRQFILSSKKLLLSDSGFYLCAWSVSTNSPLHFGNGTRLTVT.

This CDR3 is CASSFLTGELFF. Written as DNA, the CDR3 is TGTGCCAGCAGCTTCCTCACCGGGGAGCTGTTTTTT. The V gene is TRBV13, the J gene TRBJ2-2, with D hard to call. V lost 3 bases, J lost 4 bases, and 3 bases lay in between. Germline CDR1 PRHDT, CDR2 FYEKMQ (reference sequence). This CDR3 has 12 amino acids.

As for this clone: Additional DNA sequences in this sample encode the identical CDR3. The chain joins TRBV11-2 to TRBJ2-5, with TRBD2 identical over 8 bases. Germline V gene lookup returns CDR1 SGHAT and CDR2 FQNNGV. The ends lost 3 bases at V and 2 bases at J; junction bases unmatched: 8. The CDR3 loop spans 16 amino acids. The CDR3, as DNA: TGTGCCAGCAGCTTGCGTGCTAGCGGGTTACAAGAGACCCAGTACTTC. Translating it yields CASSLRASGLQETQYF.

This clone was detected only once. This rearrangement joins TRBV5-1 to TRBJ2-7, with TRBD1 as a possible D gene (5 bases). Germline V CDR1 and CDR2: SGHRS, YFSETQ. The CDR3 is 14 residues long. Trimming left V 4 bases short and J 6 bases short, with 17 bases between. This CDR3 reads CASSKDSTSGEQYF. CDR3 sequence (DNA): TGCGCCAGCAGCAAAGACAGTACCTCGGGCGAGCAGTACTTC.

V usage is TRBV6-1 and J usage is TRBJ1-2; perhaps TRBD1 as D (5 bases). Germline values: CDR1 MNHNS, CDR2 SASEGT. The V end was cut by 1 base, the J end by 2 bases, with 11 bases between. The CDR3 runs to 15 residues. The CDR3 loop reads CASSEGGVPNYGYTF. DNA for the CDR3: TGTGCCAGCAGTGAAGGGGGGGTCCCGAACTATGGCTACACCTTC.

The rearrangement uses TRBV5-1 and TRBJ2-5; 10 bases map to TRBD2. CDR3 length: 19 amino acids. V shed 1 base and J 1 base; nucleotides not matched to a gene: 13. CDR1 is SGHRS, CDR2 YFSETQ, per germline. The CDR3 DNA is TGCGCCAGCAGCTTGTCCTACGCTAGCGGGAGAGGGGGCCAAGAGACCCAGTACTTC. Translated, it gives CASSLSYASGRGGQETQYF.

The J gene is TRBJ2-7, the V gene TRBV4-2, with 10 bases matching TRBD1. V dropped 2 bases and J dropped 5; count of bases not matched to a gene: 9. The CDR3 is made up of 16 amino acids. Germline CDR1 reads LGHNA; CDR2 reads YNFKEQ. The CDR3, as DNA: TGTGCCAGCAGCCAAAACCGGGACAGGGGTATCCACGAGCAGTACTTC. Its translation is CASSQNRDRGIHEQYF.

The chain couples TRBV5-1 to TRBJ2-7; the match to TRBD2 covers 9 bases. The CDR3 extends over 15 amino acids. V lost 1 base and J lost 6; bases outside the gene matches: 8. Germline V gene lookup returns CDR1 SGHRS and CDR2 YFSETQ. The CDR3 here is CASSLRHGLASEQYF. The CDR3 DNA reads TGCGCCAGCAGCTTGAGGCATGGACTAGCGAGCGAGCAGTACTTC.

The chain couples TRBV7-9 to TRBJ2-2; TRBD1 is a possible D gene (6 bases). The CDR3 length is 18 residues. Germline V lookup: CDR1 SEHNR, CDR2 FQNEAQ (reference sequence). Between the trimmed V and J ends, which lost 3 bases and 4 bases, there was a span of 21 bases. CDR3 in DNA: TGTGCCAGCAGCTTGGGTTCACCAGGGGCCCCGGGCACCGGGGAGCTGTTTTTT. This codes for CASSLGSPGAPGTGELFF.

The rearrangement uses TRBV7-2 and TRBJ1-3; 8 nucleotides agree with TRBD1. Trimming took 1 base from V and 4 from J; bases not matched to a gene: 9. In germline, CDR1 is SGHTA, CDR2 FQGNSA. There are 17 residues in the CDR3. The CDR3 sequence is CASSLGGQGRSGNTIYF. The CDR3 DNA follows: TGTGCCAGCAGCTTAGGCGGACAGGGACGATCCGGAAACACCATATATTTT. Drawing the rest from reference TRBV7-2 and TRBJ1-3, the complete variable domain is GAGVSQSPSNKVTEKGKDVELRCDPISGHTALYWYRQSLGQGLEFLIYFQGNSAPDKSGLPSDRFSAERTGGSVSTLTIQRTQQEDSAVYLCASSLGGQGRSGNTIYFGEGSWLTVV.

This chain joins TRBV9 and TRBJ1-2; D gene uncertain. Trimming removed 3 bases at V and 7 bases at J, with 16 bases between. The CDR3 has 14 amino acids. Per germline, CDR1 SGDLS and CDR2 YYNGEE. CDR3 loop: CASSAPPFSGGYTF. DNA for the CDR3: TGTGCCAGCAGCGCACCCCCCTTCAGTGGTGGCTACACCTTC.

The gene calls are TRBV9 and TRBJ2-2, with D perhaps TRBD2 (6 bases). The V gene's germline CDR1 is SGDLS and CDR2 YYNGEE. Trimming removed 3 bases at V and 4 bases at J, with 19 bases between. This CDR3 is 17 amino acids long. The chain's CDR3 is CASSASPGDSVTGELFF. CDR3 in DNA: TGTGCCAGCAGCGCCTCGCCGGGAGATTCGGTCACCGGGGAGCTGTTTTTT.

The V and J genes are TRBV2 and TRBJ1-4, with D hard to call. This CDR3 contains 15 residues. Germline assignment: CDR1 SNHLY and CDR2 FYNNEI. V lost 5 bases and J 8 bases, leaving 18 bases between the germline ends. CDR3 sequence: CASSSETVLSEKLFF. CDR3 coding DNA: TGTGCCAGCAGTTCCGAGACTGTCCTGAGCGAAAAACTGTTTTTT.

CDR3 sequence reads: CASSEGPPGLSYEQYF. The DNA of the CDR3 is TGTGCCAGCAGTGAAGGTCCGCCAGGGCTCTCCTACGAGCAGTACTTC. This chain joins TRBV2 and TRBJ2-7, with D tentatively TRBD1 (5 bases). Germline V gives CDR1 SNHLY, CDR2 FYNNEI. CDR3 length: 16 amino acids. Trimming cost V 1 base and J 0 bases, with 13 bases left between them.

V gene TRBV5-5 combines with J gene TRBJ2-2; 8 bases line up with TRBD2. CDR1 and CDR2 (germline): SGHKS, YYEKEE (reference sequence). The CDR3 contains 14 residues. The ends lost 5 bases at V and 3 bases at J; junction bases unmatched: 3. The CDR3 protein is CASRTSVYTGELFF. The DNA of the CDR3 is TGTGCCAGCAGGACTAGCGTCTACACCGGGGAGCTGTTTTTT.